This TCR beta chain appears in the sequencing data of a study of T-cell reconstitution after alpha-beta-depleted transplantation in children. CDR1 and CDR2 from the germline V gene are LNHNV and YYDKDF (reference sequence). V was clipped by 1 base and J by 8 bases; unmatched bases: 2. The CDR3 totals 14 residues. Unique molecular identifiers were incorporated when the TCRbeta library was constructed. TCRdb ran MiXCR on the PCR reads and lists one entry per CDR3 protein. There are a few hundred thousand distinct CDR3 sequences in the sample; over 20% occur only once, and 30% to 45% lies in the top ten.

The material was PBMCs, obtained before TCRalphabeta/CD19-depleted stem cell transplant. The receptor was derived from a boy less than two years old with Wiskott-Aldrich syndrome, due to receive a stem cell transplant. The rearrangement links TRBV15 to TRBJ1-4; 9 bases match TRBD1. The CDR3 DNA reads TGTGCCACCAGCAGAGTACAGGGGGCGGAAAAACTGTTTTTT. This codes for CATSRVQGAEKLFF.